Below, 2 T cell receptor beta chains from the same sample are listed, as sequenced in a study of follicular helper T cells after annual influenza vaccination. The time point is: 2014-2015 season, 7 days after vaccination. This table comes from immunoSEQ multiplex PCR, and its TCRdb copy is limited to in-frame clones, with some not included. This repertoire shows roughly 3,000 clones, approximately 79% found once; its top ten account for about 1.2%. Sequenced material: CXCR5+ CD38- circulating T follicular helper cells from blood, taken 7 days after influenza vaccination. Subset reported: circulating Tfh, non-naive CD4+CXCR5+PD-1+ (ICOS+CD38+ or ICOS-CD38-). The receptors here all came from an adult who received the influenza vaccine.

The chain employs TRBV9 and TRBJ2-3; tentatively, D is TRBD1 or TRBD2 (5 bases each). This CDR3 spans 15 amino acids. Deletions cut 2 bases from V and 0 bases from J, with 10 bases between. Germline V gene sequence: CDR1 SGDLS, CDR2 YYNGEE. The CDR3 region has the DNA TGTGCCAGCAGCGTTGGGACCGCTAGCACAGATACGCAGTATTTT. It translates to CASSVGTASTDTQYF.

J is TRBJ2-1 and V is TRBV5-4; 7 bases are a match to TRBD2. This CDR3 is built from 15 residues. The germline gives CDR1 SGHNT, CDR2 YYREEE (reference sequence). V dropped 4 bases and J dropped 1; count of bases not matched to a gene: 5. In DNA, the CDR3 is TGTGCCAGCAGCAGCTCTAGCGGTTCCTACAATGAGCAGTTCTTC. It specifies CASSSSSGSYNEQFF.